These 23 T cell receptor beta chains came from one sample sequenced in a study of OX40 agonist ivuxolimab in advanced cancers. Measured with immunoSEQ multiplex PCR; TCRdb has only the in-frame clones, and not every one. The sample comprises 8,500 to 10,000 clones, roughly 90% of which are singletons, and about 13% rests with the top ten. The sample in question was CD4+ or CD8+ T cells sorted from blood, obtained in a trial of the OX40 agonist ivuxolimab. The receptors originated from an adult with an advanced solid tumor such as melanoma, head and neck, liver or kidney cancer.

Regarding this clone: One junction end does not reproduce the germline sequence, and a read error may be involved. The chain combines TRBV4-1 with TRBJ2-4, with D possibly being TRBD1 (5 bases). This CDR3 region has 16 residues. Germline lookup yields CDR1 MGHRA and CDR2 YSYEKL. This CDR3 is CASSQPTGQAQNIQYF. CDR3 nucleotides: TGCGCCAGCAGCCAACCGACCGGACAAGCCCAAAACATTCAGTACTTC.

The rearrangement links TRBV28 to TRBJ2-1; 9 nucleotides agree with TRBD2. The CDR3 length is 18 residues. Per the germline V gene, CDR1 is MDHEN and CDR2 is SYDVKM. The ends lost 6 bases at V and 2 bases at J; junction bases unmatched: 14. The CDR3 nucleotides read TGTGCCAGCAGATCCAAGGCGGTACTAGCGGGTACCTACAATGAGCAGTTCTTC. It yields the protein CASRSKAVLAGTYNEQFF. Full variable domain (outside the CDR3, taken from reference TRBV28 and TRBJ2-1): DVKVTQSSRYLVKRTGEKVFLECVQDMDHENMFWYRQDPGLGLRLIYFSYDVKMKEKGDIPEGYSVSREKKERFSLILESASTNQTSMYLCASRSKAVLAGTYNEQFFGPGTRLTVL.

The V call is TRBV28, the J call TRBJ2-5; TRBD2 might be the D (6 bases). V lost 7 bases, J lost 0 bases, and 9 bases lay in between. This CDR3 has 13 amino acids. Germline-derived CDR1 and CDR2 are MDHEN and SYDVKM. CDR3 bases: TGTGCCAGCACCGGAGGGAACCAAGAGACCCAGTACTTC. Translation: CASTGGNQETQYF.

This clone occurred once. The V gene is TRBV28, the J gene TRBJ2-1, with D tentatively TRBD2 (7 bases). Germline CDR1 MDHEN, CDR2 SYDVKM. Trimming took 5 bases from V and 12 from J, leaving 26 bases between them. This CDR3 has 16 residues. The CDR3 DNA reads TGTGCCAGCAGTCCTCTCGGGGCTAGCGGAAAAGGGGGGCAGTTCTTC. Its protein is CASSPLGASGKGGQFF. Combining the CDR3 with reference TRBV28 and TRBJ2-1 gives the whole variable domain DVKVTQSSRYLVKRTGEKVFLECVQDMDHENMFWYRQDPGLGLRLIYFSYDVKMKEKGDIPEGYSVSREKKERFSLILESASTNQTSMYLCASSPLGASGKGGQFFGPGTRLTVL.

V gene TRBV18 combines with J gene TRBJ2-5; D ambiguous. Germline values: CDR1 KGHSH, CDR2 LQKENI. The CDR3 has 15 residues. Trimming cost V 3 bases and J 1 base, with 12 bases left between them. In DNA form, the CDR3 reads TGTGCCAGCTCACCTCGGCCAGGTCCCCAAGAGACCCAGTACTTC. It is translated as CASSPRPGPQETQYF.

The rearrangement links TRBV10-2 to TRBJ2-3, with D unresolved. V was shortened by 0 bases and J by 5 bases, with 6 bases between the two germline ends. This CDR3 spans 13 amino acids. The V gene's germline CDR1 is WSHSY and CDR2 SAAADI. The CDR3 here is CASSESTRDTQYF. The CDR3 nucleotides are TGCGCCAGCAGTGAGTCGACCAGAGATACGCAGTATTTT.

This chain uses TRBV6-1 with TRBJ2-7, with a tentative D call TRBD1 (6 bases). This CDR3 has 14 amino acids. V was cut by 6 bases and J by 0 bases, with 12 bases left in between. Germline CDR1 reads MNHNS; CDR2 reads SASEGT. The CDR3 spells CASSSGTTSYEQYF. CDR3 sequence (DNA): TGTGCCAGCAGCTCCGGGACAACCTCCTACGAGCAGTACTTC.

This clone is a singleton in its sample. The rearrangement uses TRBV28 and TRBJ2-1; 8 nucleotides line up with TRBD2. This CDR3 spans 12 amino acids. V lost 6 bases and J lost 12; bases outside the gene matches: 7. Germline CDR1 MDHEN, CDR2 SYDVKM. The CDR3 DNA is TGTGCCAGCAGAGCGCCGGGACTAGGGCAGTTCTTC. Translated, it gives CASRAPGLGQFF.

The chain carries TRBV9 and TRBJ2-1; a weak D match, TRBD1 (6 bases). In germline, CDR1 is SGDLS, CDR2 YYNGEE. V was shortened by 4 bases and J by 4 bases, with 18 bases between the two germline ends. The CDR3 contains 16 residues. The CDR3 sequence: CASSTGQPSWYNEQFF. The CDR3 DNA sequence: TGTGCCAGCAGCACAGGACAGCCATCGTGGTACAATGAGCAGTTCTTC.

The V and J genes are TRBV18 and TRBJ1-1; possibly TRBD1 for D (5 bases). CDR1 is KGHSH and CDR2 is LQKENI in the germline V gene. The CDR3 loop spans 16 amino acids. V was cut by 3 bases and J by 1 base, with 15 bases left in between. The CDR3 is CASSPRGGGSNTEAFF. CDR3 DNA: TGTGCCAGCTCACCCCGTGGGGGGGGGTCGAACACTGAAGCTTTCTTT.

The J gene is TRBJ1-5, the V gene TRBV6-5, with TRBD1 as a possible D gene (5 bases). CDR1 and CDR2 (germline): MNHEY, SVGAGI. Trimming cost V 6 bases and J 6 bases, with 15 bases left between them. The length of the CDR3 is 14 residues. CDR3 loop: CASSTQAGGQPQHF. As DNA, the CDR3 is TGTGCCAGCAGCACACAGGCGGGAGGTCAGCCCCAGCATTTT.

The chain links TRBV28 to TRBJ2-1; D gene unclear. The CDR3 has 15 amino acids. Germline V CDR1 and CDR2: MDHEN, SYDVKM. Between the trimmed V and J ends, which lost 6 bases and 0 bases, there was a span of 12 bases. The DNA of the CDR3 is TGTGCCAGCAGCCCCCCCGGATACTCCTACAATGAGCAGTTCTTC. The encoded protein is CASSPPGYSYNEQFF. Full variable domain (missing parts from reference TRBV28 and TRBJ2-1): DVKVTQSSRYLVKRTGEKVFLECVQDMDHENMFWYRQDPGLGLRLIYFSYDVKMKEKGDIPEGYSVSREKKERFSLILESASTNQTSMYLCASSPPGYSYNEQFFGPGTRLTVL.

This clone appeared once. J is TRBJ1-4 and V is TRBV11-2; 8 nucleotides line up with TRBD1. This CDR3 region has 16 residues. J lost 3 bases, V lost 2 bases, and 5 bases had no gene match. Looked up from germline, CDR1 is SGHAT and CDR2 is FQNNGV. CDR3: CASSLSTTGANEKLFF. The CDR3 coding sequence is TGTGCCAGCAGCTTAAGTACGACAGGGGCTAATGAAAAACTGTTTTTT.

The chain uses TRBV18 and TRBJ2-3; either TRBD1 or TRBD2 may supply D (6 bases each). The V end was cut by 0 bases, the J end by 7 bases, with 14 bases between. The germline V gene encodes CDR1 KGHSH and CDR2 LQKENI. This CDR3 spans 15 amino acids. The CDR3 DNA is TGTGCCAGCTCACCACCGGTCGGGGGCCGGCATACGCAGTATTTT. Encoded protein: CASSPPVGGRHTQYF.

The chain uses TRBV7-2 and TRBJ2-7, with TRBD1 identical over 10 bases. This CDR3 has 15 residues. V lost 6 bases to trimming and J lost 4 bases; unmatched junction nucleotides: 9. Germline CDR1 reads SGHTA; CDR2 reads FQGNSA. This chain's CDR3 is CASSQGTGEDYEQYF. DNA for the CDR3: TGTGCCAGCAGTCAAGGGACAGGGGAGGATTACGAGCAGTACTTC.

The chain recombines TRBV5-1 with TRBJ2-5, with TRBD2 identical over 10 bases. The germline V gene has CDR1 SGHRS and CDR2 YFSETQ. With 2 bases clipped from V and 2 bases from J, the junction kept 6 bases outside the gene matches. The CDR3 covers 16 residues. As DNA, the CDR3 is TGCGCCAGCAGCTTCGGTACTAGCGGGACTCAAGAGACCCAGTACTTC. It is translated as CASSFGTSGTQETQYF.

Comments on this clone: Compared with germline, one end of the junction differs, possibly owing to a read error. The chain is built from TRBV7-7 and TRBJ2-5; the D gene is possibly TRBD2 (6 bases). CDR1 SSHAT and CDR2 FNYEAQ come from the germline V gene (reference sequence). CDR3 size: 13 residues. The CDR3 is CASSLGGTETQYF. The CDR3 coding sequence is TGTGCTAGCAGCTTAGGCGGGACAGAGACCCAGTACTTC.

This clone was detected a few times. The chain employs TRBV4-2 and TRBJ1-2; 7 bases align to TRBD1. The CDR3 sequence is 12 residues long. CDR1 and CDR2 from the germline V gene are LGHNA and YNFKEQ. V lost 0 bases and J lost 14; bases outside the gene matches: 6. The CDR3: CASSQEQGIGTF. CDR3 nucleotide sequence: TGTGCCAGCAGCCAAGAACAGGGGATTGGTACCTTC.

This chain uses TRBV6-5 with TRBJ1-2, with a tentative D call TRBD1 (5 bases). The CDR3 sequence is 13 residues long. Trimming took 2 bases from V and 8 from J, leaving 12 bases between them. Germline CDR1 is MNHEY and CDR2 is SVGAGI. The CDR3 sequence: CASSYGDQGGYTF. The DNA of the CDR3 is TGTGCCAGCAGTTACGGGGACCAAGGAGGCTACACCTTC.

This chain joins TRBV10-3 and TRBJ2-5, with D unclear. Germline V CDR1 and CDR2: ENHRY, SYGVKD. Trimming removed 2 bases from V and 5 bases from J, with 3 bases in between. The CDR3 is made up of 11 amino acids. The CDR3 protein is CAISEGETQYF. In DNA, the CDR3 is TGTGCCATCAGTGAGGGTGAGACCCAGTACTTC.

CDR3 coding DNA: TGTGCCAGCTCACCAGGGGGGTCGGACAGGGGTGTTGAAGCTTTCTTT. Its protein product is CASSPGGSDRGVEAFF. V usage is TRBV18 and J usage is TRBJ1-1, with TRBD1 matching over 9 bases. V shed 2 bases and J 7 bases; nucleotides not matched to a gene: 11. The CDR3 is 16 residues long. The germline gives CDR1 KGHSH, CDR2 LQKENI.

This chain uses TRBV6-1 with TRBJ1-5; D is possibly TRBD1 (6 bases). The germline gives CDR1 MNHNS, CDR2 SASEGT. The CDR3 sequence is 15 residues long. V was cut by 2 bases and J by 3 bases, with 11 bases left in between. DNA for the CDR3: TGTGCCAGCAGTGAAAATTACAGGGACAATCAGCCCCAGCATTTT. Its translation: CASSENYRDNQPQHF.

The chain links TRBV11-3 to TRBJ2-1, with D unresolved. Germline values: CDR1 SGHNT, CDR2 YENEEA. This CDR3 contains 13 residues. Deletions cut 0 bases from V and 10 bases from J, with 10 bases between. The DNA of the CDR3 is TGTGCCAGCAGCTTAGAAGGGAATGCGGAGCAGTTCTTC. This codes for CASSLEGNAEQFF.